These 21 T cell receptor beta chains came from one sample sequenced in a study of blood T cell repertoires in COVID-19. TCRdb's table, derived via immunoSEQ multiplex PCR, lists solely in-frame clones and lacks some. The repertoire holds roughly 60,000 clones, with roughly 74% as singletons. Sequencing used peripheral blood. All receptors come from a human donor in a cohort sampled during active COVID-19.

The chain uses TRBV5-1 and TRBJ1-1; 7 bases are a match to TRBD1. The CDR3 spans 13 residues. Trimming took 4 bases from V and 5 from J; bases not matched to a gene: 5. In germline, CDR1 is SGHRS, CDR2 YFSETQ. The CDR3 reads CASSATGSTEAFF. Written as DNA, the CDR3 is TGCGCCAGCAGCGCGACAGGGAGTACTGAAGCTTTCTTT.

V gene TRBV7-9 combines with J gene TRBJ2-3; D ambiguous. The CDR3 is made up of 11 amino acids. Germline V gene sequence: CDR1 SEHNR, CDR2 FQNEAQ (reference sequence). V lost 5 bases, J lost 3 bases, and 3 bases lay in between. The CDR3 reads CASSQTDTQYF. CDR3 bases: TGTGCCAGCAGCCAGACAGATACGCAGTATTTT.

The chain is built from TRBV5-1 and TRBJ1-1, with 7 nucleotides matching TRBD1. J was trimmed by 0 bases and V by 5 bases; bases with no gene match: 4. The CDR3 loop spans 14 amino acids. Germline V lookup: CDR1 SGHRS, CDR2 YFSETQ. In DNA form, the CDR3 reads TGCGCCAGCAGTTCAGGGGGAATGAACACTGAAGCTTTCTTT. Its protein product is CASSSGGMNTEAFF.

The chain employs TRBV12-5 and TRBJ2-7; a weak D match, TRBD1 (5 bases). Trimming stripped 6 bases from V and 3 bases from J, with 12 bases between. In germline, CDR1 is LGHNT, CDR2 FRNRAP. The CDR3 has 13 amino acids. CDR3 in DNA: TGTGCTAGTGGACTTGGGGCGAGCTACGAGCAGTACTTC. Protein sequence: CASGLGASYEQYF.

The chain combines TRBV11-3 with TRBJ1-1, with 7 bases aligning to TRBD1. V dropped 1 base and J dropped 1; count of bases not matched to a gene: 3. CDR1 SGHNT and CDR2 YENEEA come from the germline V gene. CDR3 length: 15 amino acids. Here the CDR3 DNA reads TGTGCCAGCAGCTTAGCGGGACAGAGGAACACTGAAGCTTTCTTT. Translated: CASSLAGQRNTEAFF.

The rearrangement links TRBV11-1 to TRBJ2-7; D unclear. Trimming removed 5 bases from V and 0 bases from J, with 8 bases in between. Germline loops: CDR1 SGHAT, CDR2 FQDESV (reference sequence). The CDR3 totals 13 residues. The CDR3 spells CASSSADSYEQYF. CDR3 sequence (DNA): TGTGCCAGCAGCAGCGCCGACTCCTACGAGCAGTACTTC.

The chain couples TRBV7-6 to TRBJ2-7; 8 bases are shared with TRBD2. Per germline, CDR1 SGHVS and CDR2 FNYEAQ. The ends lost 4 bases at V and 3 bases at J; junction bases unmatched: 5. This CDR3 contains 14 residues. The CDR3 DNA follows: TGTGCCAGCAGCTCCGGGACTAGTGGCTACGAGCAGTACTTC. It codes for CASSSGTSGYEQYF.

CDR3 loop: CASSPTSGGRADTQYF. The CDR3 region has the DNA TGTGCCAGCAGCCCAACTAGCGGGGGCCGGGCAGATACGCAGTATTTT. The rearrangement joins TRBV6-2 or TRBV6-3 to TRBJ2-3; TRBD2 matches 11 bases. CDR1 MNHEY and CDR2 SVGEGT come from the germline V gene. V was pared by 6 bases and J by 4 bases, with 9 bases of the junction left unmatched. CDR3 length: 16 residues.

The V and J genes are TRBV7-9 and TRBJ1-4; TRBD1 might be the D (5 bases). Trimming removed 5 bases from V and 11 bases from J, with 12 bases in between. Germline CDR1 is SEHNR and CDR2 is FQNEAQ (reference sequence). This CDR3 spans 12 amino acids. CDR3 sequence: CASSQRRGKLFF. CDR3 DNA sequence: TGTGCCAGCAGCCAAAGACGGGGGAAACTGTTTTTT.

This chain uses TRBV7-8 with TRBJ1-2; no firm D call. The germline V gene has CDR1 SGHVS and CDR2 FQNEAQ. CDR3 length: 15 residues. The ends were cut back, 5 bases at V and 0 bases at J, with 13 bases in the middle. CDR3 in DNA: TGTGCCAGCAGCCCCGACACCTGGGCTAACTATGGCTACACCTTC. Translating gives CASSPDTWANYGYTF. The whole variable domain, remainder taken from reference TRBV7-8 and TRBJ1-2, is GAGVSQSPRYKVAKRGQDVALRCDPISGHVSLFWYQQALGQGPEFLTYFQNEAQLDKSGLPSDRFFAERPEGSVSTLKIQRTQQEDSAVYLCASSPDTWANYGYTFGSGTRLTVV.

This chain links TRBV3-1 (or the pseudogene TRBV3-2) with TRBJ1-2; D unclear. V lost 5 bases and J lost 4, with 11 bases in between. Germline V gives CDR1 LGHDT, CDR2 YNNKEL (reference sequence). The CDR3 runs to 13 residues. In nucleotides, the CDR3 is TGTGCCAGCAGCACCGGGTCTACCTATGGCTACACCTTC. Translation gives CASSTGSTYGYTF.

CDR3 nucleotide sequence: TGTGCCAGCAGTTCCAGTAACTATGGCTACACCTTC. Translating it yields CASSSSNYGYTF. The chain couples TRBV27 to TRBJ1-2; no clear D gene. CDR3 length: 12 residues. From germline, CDR1 is MNHEY and CDR2 SMNVEV (reference sequence). Trimming stripped 4 bases from V and 1 base from J, with 4 bases between.

CDR3 nucleotide sequence: TGTGCCAGCAGTCGACAGGGCGAGCAGTACTTC. Its protein is CASSRQGEQYF. V gene TRBV2 combines with J gene TRBJ2-7; 7 bases align to TRBD1. This CDR3 comprises 11 residues. Per the germline V gene, CDR1 is SNHLY and CDR2 is FYNNEI. Trimming removed 5 bases from V and 6 bases from J; junction bases left unmatched: 1.

In nucleotides, the CDR3 is TGTGCCAGCAACAGGGGGGAGTACGAGCAGTACTTC. It yields the protein CASNRGEYEQYF. The J gene is TRBJ2-7, the V gene TRBV7-9; 8 bases agree with TRBD1. The CDR3 consists of 12 residues. The V gene's germline CDR1 is SEHNR and CDR2 FQNEAQ (reference sequence). Trimming at V came to 7 bases and at J to 4 bases, leaving 3 bases not matched to a gene.

The chain links TRBV20-1 to TRBJ2-7; TRBD2 matches 8 bases. CDR1 DFQATT and CDR2 SNEGSKA come from the germline V gene (reference sequence). The CDR3 is 15 amino acids. The J segment lost 6 bases and the V segment lost 3 bases, leaving 13 bases of the junction unmatched. In DNA, the CDR3 is TGCAGTGCTAGTCGTCCTAGCGGGTTCAGGGGCGAGCAGTACTTC. It translates to CSASRPSGFRGEQYF.

V is TRBV5-1 and J is TRBJ2-5; the match to TRBD2 covers 11 bases. Per the germline V gene, CDR1 is SGHRS and CDR2 is YFSETQ. Trimming took 3 bases from V and 2 from J; bases not matched to a gene: 3. The CDR3 covers 15 residues. DNA of the CDR3: TGCGCCAGCAGCTCTTTAGCGGGAGGGCAAGAGACCCAGTACTTC. It encodes CASSSLAGGQETQYF.

The CDR3 is CAGQGATNEKLFF. CDR3 nucleotide sequence: TGTGCCGGACAGGGGGCAACTAATGAAAAACTGTTTTTT. The chain employs TRBV30 and TRBJ1-4; 10 bases line up with TRBD1. CDR1 and CDR2 from the germline V gene are GTSNPN and SVGIG (reference sequence). The CDR3 consists of 13 residues. J gave up 0 bases and V 8 bases, and 0 bases lay outside the gene matches.

The V and J genes are TRBV19 and TRBJ1-2, with 8 positions matching TRBD1. The V gene end was trimmed by 8 bases and the J gene end by 3 bases; junction bases not matched to a gene: 5. Germline-derived CDR1 and CDR2 are LNHDA and SQIVND (reference sequence). This CDR3 comprises 13 residues. The CDR3 loop is CASRVQGDYGYTF. The CDR3 DNA reads as TGTGCCAGTCGAGTACAGGGGGACTATGGCTACACCTTC.

This chain joins TRBV7-8 and TRBJ1-1; D uncertain. Germline CDR1 SGHVS, CDR2 FQNEAQ. The CDR3 runs to 15 residues. V was pared by 0 bases and J by 3 bases, with 11 bases between. The CDR3 DNA follows: TGTGCCAGCAGCTTAGCGACTGCTCTGGACACTGAAGCTTTCTTT. Translated: CASSLATALDTEAFF.

The genes are TRBV9 and TRBJ2-2; 10 bases agree with TRBD2. The CDR3 length is 15 residues. Germline V CDR1 and CDR2: SGDLS, YYNGEE. Losses at the gene ends were 3 bases for V and 7 bases for J; bases not matched to a gene: 6. The DNA of the CDR3 is TGTGCCAGCAGCGCAAGCGGGAGGGCGAACGGGGAGCTGTTTTTT. Its protein is CASSASGRANGELFF.

This chain uses TRBV25-1 with TRBJ2-7, with D tentatively TRBD1 (5 bases). The CDR3 is 14 residues long. V lost 1 base and J 4 bases, leaving 11 bases between the germline ends. Per the germline V gene, CDR1 is MGHDK and CDR2 is SYGVNS. This chain's CDR3 is CASSESGFVYEQYF. CDR3 bases: TGTGCCAGCAGTGAATCAGGGTTCGTGTACGAGCAGTACTTC.